The 28 T cell receptor beta chains below were found in one sample sequenced in a study of T cell responses to AZD1222 COVID-19 vaccine. Some clones are missing from TCRdb's copy, which holds only in-frame ones; the method was immunoSEQ multiplex PCR. The sample lists about 160,000 clones, approximately 94% seen once, with about 4.6% in the top ten. The sequencing here drew on peripheral blood, taken 28 days after the second AZD1222 dose. Every receptor here comes from an adult who received the AZD1222 COVID-19 vaccine.

The V call is TRBV5-4, the J call TRBJ2-1; D perhaps matches TRBD2 (7 bases). Germline V gene data show CDR1 as SGHNT and CDR2 as YYREEE (reference sequence). The V gene lost 4 bases and the J gene lost 0 bases, with 20 bases spanning the gap. This CDR3 spans 18 amino acids. The DNA of the CDR3 is TGTGCCAGCAGCATCTGGGGGGCGGGAGCGACCTCCTACAATGAGCAGTTCTTC. Translating gives CASSIWGAGATSYNEQFF.

The gene calls are TRBV10-1 and TRBJ1-4; 8 nucleotides line up with TRBD1. Germline loops: CDR1 WNHNN, CDR2 SYGVQD (reference sequence). The CDR3 is 14 amino acids. V lost 6 bases and J lost 6; bases outside the gene matches: 6. The CDR3 loop is CASRAGTGHEKLFF. CDR3 bases: TGCGCCAGCAGAGCCGGGACAGGCCATGAAAAACTGTTTTTT.

V and J are TRBV6-2 or TRBV6-3 and TRBJ1-5; the D gene is possibly TRBD1 (6 bases). The CDR3 consists of 13 residues. Germline CDR1 is MNHEY and CDR2 is SVGEGT. V lost 5 bases to trimming and J lost 5 bases, with 10 bases between them. Written as DNA, the CDR3 is TGTGCCAGCAGTGTGAACAGGGATCAGCCCCAGCATTTT. It codes for CASSVNRDQPQHF.

The chain combines TRBV28 with TRBJ2-1; D is perhaps TRBD1 (6 bases). This CDR3 comprises 17 residues. Looked up from germline, CDR1 is MDHEN and CDR2 is SYDVKM. Between the trimmed V and J ends, which lost 4 bases and 7 bases, there was a span of 23 bases. Written as DNA, the CDR3 is TGTGCCAGCAGTTCACAACGGGGCCAGGGGTCGGGGAATGAGCAGTTCTTC. Translation: CASSSQRGQGSGNEQFF.

V and J are TRBV12-3 or TRBV12-4 and TRBJ1-2, with D possibly matching TRBD1 (5 bases). This CDR3 is built from 13 residues. The V end was cut by 7 bases, the J end by 1 base, with 10 bases between. CDR3 sequence: CASIGHINYGYTF. The CDR3 bases are TGTGCCAGCATAGGACATATTAACTATGGCTACACCTTC.

The V and J genes are TRBV9 and TRBJ1-1, with TRBD1 identical over 7 bases. The CDR3 runs to 15 residues. V shed 4 bases, J shed 1 base, and the junction held 7 bases outside the gene matches. Looked up from germline, CDR1 is SGDLS and CDR2 is YYNGEE. The chain's CDR3 is CASSPTGQANTEAFF. In DNA form, the CDR3 reads TGTGCCAGCAGCCCGACCGGACAGGCGAACACTGAAGCTTTCTTT.

This sequence joins TRBV9 and TRBJ2-1; possibly TRBD2 for D (6 bases). This CDR3 comprises 13 residues. Trimming took off 4 bases at V and 4 bases at J, with 9 bases between the two ends. Germline CDR1 reads SGDLS; CDR2 reads YYNGEE. Here the CDR3 reads CASSSGTYNEQFF. DNA of the CDR3: TGTGCCAGCAGCTCCGGGACTTACAATGAGCAGTTCTTC.

This chain joins TRBV28 and TRBJ2-5; D is tentatively TRBD1 or TRBD2 (5 bases each). The V gene's germline CDR1 is MDHEN and CDR2 SYDVKM. V lost 3 bases and J 1 base, leaving 15 bases between the germline ends. This CDR3 is built from 16 residues. For the CDR3, the DNA is TGTGCCAGCAGTTTTCAGGGCCTCGGACTCCAAGAGACCCAGTACTTC. It codes for CASSFQGLGLQETQYF.

V usage is TRBV30 and J usage is TRBJ1-2; D remains unclear. CDR1 GTSNPN and CDR2 SVGIG come from the germline V gene (reference sequence). Trimming removed 0 bases from V and 6 bases from J, with 14 bases in between. The CDR3 has 14 amino acids. DNA for the CDR3: TGTGCCTGGAGTGTGACGGGCTCAGGCGATGGCTACACCTTC. This sequence encodes CAWSVTGSGDGYTF.

The chain has TRBV29-1 and TRBJ1-2; D not certain. Germline V lookup: CDR1 SQVTM, CDR2 ANQGSEA. Trimming removed 4 bases from V and 8 bases from J, with 11 bases in between. CDR3 length: 11 residues. This CDR3 reads CSVVATNGYTF. CDR3 in DNA: TGCAGCGTTGTGGCGACAAACGGCTACACCTTC. The full variable domain, with the rest looked up from reference TRBV29-1 and TRBJ1-2, is SAVISQKPSRDICQRGTSLTIQCQVDSQVTMMFWYRQQPGQSLTLIATANQGSEATYESGFVIDKFPISRPNLTFSTLTVSNMSPEDSSIYLCSVVATNGYTFGSGTRLTVV.

The gene calls are TRBV6-5 and TRBJ2-1; D is possibly TRBD2 (7 bases). The CDR3 runs to 15 residues. The ends were cut back, 7 bases at V and 3 bases at J, with 16 bases in the middle. From germline, CDR1 is MNHEY and CDR2 SVGAGI. CDR3 DNA: TGTGCCAGCACCCCATGGGGGGGCAACTACAATGAGCAGTTCTTC. It is translated as CASTPWGGNYNEQFF.

The chain employs TRBV6-5 and TRBJ1-5; tentatively, D is TRBD1 (6 bases). The CDR3 totals 15 residues. Trimming removed 6 bases at V and 0 bases at J, with 12 bases between. Germline V gene data show CDR1 as MNHEY and CDR2 as SVGAGI. CDR3 nucleotides: TGTGCCAGCAGAACACAGGGAATTAGCAATCAGCCCCAGCATTTT. Protein sequence: CASRTQGISNQPQHF.

This sequence joins TRBV9 and TRBJ2-7; D possibly corresponds to TRBD1 (5 bases). CDR1 and CDR2 (germline): SGDLS, YYNGEE. This CDR3 spans 13 amino acids. Trimming took 4 bases from V and 12 from J, leaving 20 bases between them. In DNA, the CDR3 is TGTGCCAGCAGCCCCCGAGGTGCTGGGGCCCCGTACTTC. Its translation: CASSPRGAGAPYF. The full variable domain, rest sourced from reference TRBV9 and TRBJ2-7, is DSGVTQTPKHLITATGQRVTLRCSPRSGDLSVYWYQQSLDQGLQFLIQYYNGEERAKGNILERFSAQQFPDLHSELNLSSLELGDSALYFCASSPRGAGAPYFGPGTRLTVT.

This CDR3 reads CASSVSRGTNYGYTF. DNA for the CDR3: TGTGCCAGTAGTGTCTCCAGGGGTACTAACTATGGCTACACCTTC. This chain links TRBV19 with TRBJ1-2; possibly TRBD1 for D (6 bases). V gave up 5 bases and J gave up 0 bases, with 13 bases separating them. The germline gives CDR1 LNHDA, CDR2 SQIVND (reference sequence). The CDR3 covers 15 residues.

The rearrangement uses TRBV6-2 or TRBV6-3 and TRBJ2-3; TRBD2 aligns across 9 bases. Germline loops: CDR1 MNHEY, CDR2 SVGEGT. The CDR3 totals 16 residues. Germline trimming cut 2 bases from V and 3 bases from J; bases unmatched to any gene: 6. CDR3 coding DNA: TGTGCCAGCAGTTACGCGGCGGGAGGGAGGACAGATACGCAGTATTTT. The encoded protein is CASSYAAGGRTDTQYF.

The gene calls are TRBV28 and TRBJ1-2; 8 bases fit TRBD1. The V segment lost 6 bases and the J segment 2 bases; nucleotides outside the gene matches: 8. CDR1 is MDHEN and CDR2 is SYDVKM in the germline V gene. This CDR3 contains 15 residues. DNA for the CDR3: TGTGCCAGCAGCCCCGGACAGGGATACAACTATGGCTACACCTTC. Translation: CASSPGQGYNYGYTF.

The rearrangement links TRBV19 to TRBJ1-2, with unresolved D. CDR3 length: 14 residues. V gave up 7 bases and J gave up 7 bases, with 19 bases separating them. The germline gives CDR1 LNHDA, CDR2 SQIVND (reference sequence). Written as DNA, the CDR3 is TGTGCCAGTACCCAGTATACGGGTTGGGGTGGCTACACCTTC. Encoded protein: CASTQYTGWGGYTF. Full variable domain (rest looked up from reference TRBV19 and TRBJ1-2): DGGITQSPKYLFRKEGQNVTLSCEQNLNHDAMYWYRQDPGQGLRLIYYSQIVNDFQKGDIAEGYSVSREKKESFPLTVTSAQKNPTAFYLCASTQYTGWGGYTFGSGTRLTVV.

The V call is TRBV4-2, the J call TRBJ2-2; D is unresolved. In germline, CDR1 is LGHNA, CDR2 YNFKEQ. The CDR3 spans 12 residues. Trimming removed 0 bases from V and 5 bases from J, with 1 base in between. This CDR3 reads CASSQDTGELFF. CDR3 bases: TGTGCCAGCAGCCAAGATACCGGGGAGCTGTTTTTT.

The genes are TRBV19 and TRBJ1-2, with D unclear. The V end was cut by 3 bases, the J end by 5 bases, with 7 bases between. This CDR3 has 12 residues. CDR1 is LNHDA, CDR2 SQIVND, per germline (reference sequence). In DNA, the CDR3 is TGTGCCAGTAGTATCGCTGGGTATGGCTACACCTTC. This encodes CASSIAGYGYTF.

The chain is built from TRBV20-1 and TRBJ2-1; D call uncertain. CDR3 length: 12 residues. Germline V CDR1 and CDR2: DFQATT, SNEGSKA (reference sequence). V was clipped by 3 bases and J by 6 bases, with 9 bases between them. The CDR3 nucleotides are TGCAGTGCTAGTTCTCTGATCAATGAGCAGTTCTTC. Protein: CSASSLINEQFF.

The chain combines TRBV12-3 or TRBV12-4 with TRBJ1-1; D remains unclear. The CDR3 covers 12 residues. Between the trimmed V and J ends, which lost 2 bases and 3 bases, there was a span of 4 bases. CDR3 loop: CASSLLDTEAFF. CDR3 DNA sequence: TGTGCCAGCAGTTTACTCGACACTGAAGCTTTCTTT.

The chain combines TRBV5-1 with TRBJ2-7; 13 nucleotides align to TRBD2. With 0 bases clipped from V and 2 bases from J, the junction kept 5 bases outside the gene matches. Germline loops: CDR1 SGHRS, CDR2 YFSETQ. CDR3 length: 17 amino acids. CDR3: CASSLEGLAGAPYEQYF. The CDR3 DNA follows: TGCGCCAGCAGCTTGGAAGGACTAGCGGGAGCACCCTACGAGCAGTACTTC.

V usage is TRBV12-5 and J usage is TRBJ1-3, with 7 bases matching TRBD1. Germline V CDR1 and CDR2: LGHNT, FRNRAP. V lost 5 bases and J lost 4; bases outside the gene matches: 8. This CDR3 comprises 15 residues. The CDR3 DNA is TGTGCTAGTGGTCCCTCCAGGGGGTCGGGAAACACCATATATTTT. As protein: CASGPSRGSGNTIYF.

This chain uses TRBV9 with TRBJ2-3; 7 bases are a match to TRBD1. The CDR3 sequence is 15 residues long. In germline, CDR1 is SGDLS, CDR2 YYNGEE. V shed 3 bases, J shed 5 bases, and the junction held 9 bases outside the gene matches. CDR3 DNA: TGTGCCAGCAGCGAGGGGGCCCTTCGAGGAGATACGCAGTATTTT. This encodes CASSEGALRGDTQYF.

The gene calls are TRBV7-9 and TRBJ1-1; the D gene is possibly TRBD1 (5 bases). The length of the CDR3 is 14 residues. The V end was cut by 0 bases, the J end by 0 bases, with 5 bases between. In germline, CDR1 is SEHNR, CDR2 FQNEAQ (reference sequence). The DNA of the CDR3 is TGTGCCAGCAGCTTAGCGACAGTGAACACTGAAGCTTTCTTT. Its translation: CASSLATVNTEAFF. Complete variable domain (other parts from reference TRBV7-9 and TRBJ1-1): DTGVSQNPRHKITKRGQNVTFRCDPISEHNRLYWYRQTLGQGPEFLTYFQNEAQLEKSRLLSDRFSAERPKGSFSTLEIQRTEQGDSAMYLCASSLATVNTEAFFGQGTRLTVV.

The chain couples TRBV11-2 to TRBJ1-2, with 9 bases identical to TRBD1. CDR3 length: 13 residues. The J segment lost 5 bases and the V segment lost 8 bases, leaving 6 bases of the junction unmatched. Germline V gene lookup returns CDR1 SGHAT and CDR2 FQNNGV. DNA of the CDR3: TGTGCCAGCGGACCGGACAGGGGATATGGCTACACCTTC. Amino acids: CASGPDRGYGYTF.

The J gene is TRBJ1-6, the V gene TRBV19; D remains ambiguous. Trimming pared 4 bases from V and 7 bases from J, leaving 11 bases between. Germline V CDR1 and CDR2: LNHDA, SQIVND (reference sequence). The CDR3 extends over 14 amino acids. The CDR3 coding sequence is TGTGCCAGTAGTACCCTATCGGGGAATTCACCCCTCCACTTT. This gives the protein CASSTLSGNSPLHF.

V gene TRBV15 combines with J gene TRBJ2-3; the D is unclear. Trimming removed 2 bases from V and 1 base from J, with 10 bases in between. This CDR3 contains 15 residues. In germline, CDR1 is LNHNV, CDR2 YYDKDF (reference sequence). CDR3 nucleotide sequence: TGTGCCACCAGCAGACCCGGGCCTGGCACAGATACGCAGTATTTT. Its protein is CATSRPGPGTDTQYF.